The rows below give T cell receptor beta chains drawn from one sample of a study of blood T cell repertoires in COVID-19. Measured with immunoSEQ multiplex PCR; TCRdb has only the in-frame clones, and not every one. Among roughly 670,000 clones listed, about 90% were seen once. Input material: peripheral blood. These receptors were obtained from a woman younger than 30 with acute or convalescent COVID-19. CDR3s include the opening cysteine and the closing phenylalanine or tryptophan. Each record gives: D gene, clone size, V gene, J gene, CDR3 DNA, CDR3 protein. The D gene is left open where the match is weak. Only part of the rows carry a size: once, few, many, or a class if the clone is expanded.

TRBD1	NA	TRBV12-3/TRBV12-4	TRBJ1-1	TGTGCCAGCAGACCCGACAGGGGGTTCGCTTTCTTT	CASRPDRGFAFF
NA	few	TRBV9	TRBJ1-2	TGTGCCAGCAGCGTACTTAGCTCCGGGGGCTACACCTTC	CASSVLSSGGYTF
TRBD1	NA	TRBV7-9	TRBJ1-5	TGTGCCAGCAGCTTAGGATCTCGGACAGGCAGCAATCAGCCCCAGCATTTT	CASSLGSRTGSNQPQHF
NA	NA	TRBV11-2	TRBJ1-1	TGTGCCAGCAGCACAACACAGGCTTTCTTT	CASSTTQAFF
NA	NA	TRBV5-4	TRBJ1-2	TGTGCCAGCAGCCAGAGCGCCGGCTATGGCTACACCTTC	CASSQSAGYGYTF
NA	once	TRBV6-6	TRBJ2-7	TGTGCCAGCAGTTACTCATCCAGGGCCTACGAGCAGTACTTC	CASSYSSRAYEQYF
NA	NA	TRBV6-5	TRBJ2-1	NA	CASSTSMEYGNEQFF
TRBD1	NA	TRBV4-1	TRBJ1-2	TGCGCCAGCAGCCAAGTCAGGACAGGGGGTGAGGGCTACACCTTC	CASSQVRTGGEGYTF
NA	NA	TRBV13	TRBJ1-1	TGTGCCAGCAGCTCCGGGTCACTCAGCACTGAAGCTTTCTTT	CASSSGSLSTEAFF
NA	once	TRBV18	TRBJ1-1	TGTGCCAGCTCACCGGGAGTCATGAACACTGAAGCTTTCTTT	CASSPGVMNTEAFF
NA	NA	TRBV28	TRBJ1-2	TGTGCCAGCACCAGCCGCCGGGGGGGTGGCTACACCTTC	CASTSRRGGGYTF
TRBD1	NA	TRBV7-2	TRBJ2-7	TGTGCCAGCAGGCAACAGGGGACCTACGAGCAGTACTTC	CASRQQGTYEQYF
NA	NA	TRBV21-1	TRBJ1-2	TGTGCCAGCAGGGGGGGGCAGACTAACTATGGCTACACCTTC	CASRGGQTNYGYTF
NA	NA	TRBV5-5	TRBJ1-5	TGTGCCAGCAGCTTGGTCCCAGGGGATCAGCCCCAGCATTTT	CASSLVPGDQPQHF
TRBD1	once	TRBV4-1	TRBJ1-3	TGCGCCAGCAGCCTCGGACAGGGTAGAAACACCATATATTTT	CASSLGQGRNTIYF
TRBD1	NA	TRBV2	TRBJ1-2	TGTGCCAGCATCGCGGGACAGGGGTATGGCTACACCTTC	CASIAGQGYGYTF
NA	few	TRBV27	TRBJ2-7	TGTGCCAGCAGTTTGAAACAGGCCACCTACGAGCAGTACTTC	CASSLKQATYEQYF
NA	NA	TRBV3-1/TRBV3-2	TRBJ1-6	TGTGCCAGCAGCCCCCTTTCAGTTACTAATTCACCCCTCCACTTT	CASSPLSVTNSPLHF
TRBD1	NA	TRBV19	TRBJ1-3	TGTGCCAGTACCGGACAGGGCTCATACTCTGGAAACACCATATATTTT	CASTGQGSYSGNTIYF
NA	NA	TRBV7-3	TRBJ1-2	TGTGCCAGCAGCGTGCAACAGGGCCAGGGCTACACCTTC	CASSVQQGQGYTF
NA	NA	TRBV6-5	TRBJ2-6	TGTGCCTTGGAGACGAGCTCTGGGGCCAACGTCCTGACTTTC	CALETSSGANVLTF
TRBD2	NA	TRBV5-6	TRBJ2-5	TGTGCCAGCAGCCTTCCTGCCGGGGGGGCGCTGAAAGAGACCCAGTACTTC	CASSLPAGGALKETQYF
NA	NA	TRBV6-5	TRBJ1-2	TGTGCCAGCAGTTACTCCCACAATAACTATGGCTACACCTTC	CASSYSHNNYGYTF
NA	NA	TRBV5-1	TRBJ1-1	TGCGCCAGCAGCTTGGAACTGGGCAAAGGCACTGAAGCTTTCTTT	CASSLELGKGTEAFF
NA	NA	TRBV7-2	TRBJ1-1	TGTGCCAGCAGCTTACGAGTCACTGAAGCTTTCTTT	CASSLRVTEAFF
TRBD2	NA	TRBV9	TRBJ2-3	TGTGCCAGCAGCGGCGGGGCTAGCGGGGCCACAGATACGCAGTATTTT	CASSGGASGATDTQYF
TRBD2	NA	TRBV5-1	TRBJ2-5	TGCGCCAGCAGCTTTAGCGGGGGGGCGGCCCCCGAGACCCAGTACTTC	CASSFSGGAAPETQYF
NA	NA	TRBV5-1	TRBJ1-2	TGCGCCAGCAGCCCATCCGATTGGGGGCTTTCCTATGGCTACACCTTC	CASSPSDWGLSYGYTF
TRBD1	NA	TRBV7-2	TRBJ1-2	TGTGCCAGCAGCTTACCGGTCCCGAACAGGGGTAGTAGCTACACCTTC	CASSLPVPNRGSSYTF
NA	NA	TRBV29-1	TRBJ1-2	TGCAGCGTTGAGGGTACTCACGGAGGTAACTATGGCTACACCTTC	CSVEGTHGGNYGYTF
NA	NA	TRBV5-1	TRBJ1-5	TGCGCCAGCAGCCCTACAGGGAACAATCAGCCCCAGCATTTT	CASSPTGNNQPQHF
TRBD1	once	TRBV12-5	TRBJ1-2	TGTGCTAGTGGAACAGGGGCGGATGGCTACACCTTC	CASGTGADGYTF
NA	NA	TRBV19	TRBJ2-5	TGTGCCAGTAGTATCAGGCCCCCAGAGACCCAGTACTTC	CASSIRPPETQYF
TRBD1	NA	TRBV4-3	TRBJ2-3	TGCGCCAGCAGCCTAGGACAGGGTTCGGGAAATACGCAGTATTTT	CASSLGQGSGNTQYF
NA	NA	TRBV25-1	TRBJ1-1	TGTGCCAGCAGTGAATATCCACGAGACACTGAAGCTTTCTTT	CASSEYPRDTEAFF
NA	NA	TRBV3-1/TRBV3-2	TRBJ1-4	TGTGCCAGCAGCCAAGAAGGCAGGGCCGGAGAAAAACTGTTTTTT	CASSQEGRAGEKLFF
NA	NA	TRBV11-2	TRBJ2-7	TGTGCCAGCAGATTAATCGGGAGTGCCCAGTACTTC	CASRLIGSAQYF
TRBD2	NA	TRBV6-6	TRBJ2-1	TGTGCCAGCAGTCGTCTAGCGGGGGGGGACAATGAGCAGTTCTTC	CASSRLAGGDNEQFF
NA	NA	TRBV25-1	TRBJ2-3	TGTGCCAGCAGTGAGGGCACCCCAGGGGCAGATACGCAGTATTTT	CASSEGTPGADTQYF
TRBD2	NA	TRBV7-9	TRBJ2-1	TGTGCCAGCAGTTGGCTAGCGGGGGAGGTAGGGGAGCAGTTCTTC	CASSWLAGEVGEQFF
TRBD1	NA	TRBV6-5	TRBJ1-2	TGTGCCAGCAGTCCGGGACAGACTAACTATGGCTACACCTTC	CASSPGQTNYGYTF
TRBD1	once	TRBV11-2	TRBJ1-2	TGTGCCAGCAGCTTAGGGTTTGGGGCCCTGGAGGGGGCGTCCGGCTACACCTTC	CASSLGFGALEGASGYTF
TRBD1	NA	TRBV12-3/TRBV12-4	TRBJ1-2	TGTGCCAGCAGACCGGGACAGGGTTATGGCTACACCTTC	CASRPGQGYGYTF
TRBD1	NA	TRBV5-6	TRBJ2-3	TGTGCCAGCAGCTTGGTAAGGGGGCTTAGCACAGATACGCAGTATTTT	CASSLVRGLSTDTQYF
TRBD1	NA	TRBV14	TRBJ2-5	TGTGCCAGCCGGAAACAGGGGGCAGAAAAGACCCAGTACTTC	CASRKQGAEKTQYF
TRBD1	NA	TRBV5-6	TRBJ2-1	TGTGCCAGCAGAGCCCGGGACAGGGGGCCCCATGAGCAGTTCTTC	CASRARDRGPHEQFF
NA	once	TRBV3-1/TRBV3-2	TRBJ1-2	TGTGCCAGCGCGGGCGGTACAACCGCTAACTATGGCTACACCTTC	CASAGGTTANYGYTF
NA	NA	TRBV27	TRBJ2-3	TGTGCCAGCAGTTTAGGGGCGACTCGCACAGATACGCAGTATTTT	CASSLGATRTDTQYF
TRBD1	NA	TRBV5-1	TRBJ2-1	TGCGCCAGCAGCTTGGGGGACAGGGATGAGCAGTTCTTC	CASSLGDRDEQFF
NA	once	TRBV19	TRBJ2-7	TGTGCCAGTAGTAAAAAACCGGGACTGCGGGGCGAGCAGTACTTC	CASSKKPGLRGEQYF
TRBD2	NA	TRBV5-1	TRBJ2-5	TGCGCCAGCAGCGGACCGGGACTAGCGGGGGGAGAGACCCAGTACTTC	CASSGPGLAGGETQYF
TRBD1	NA	TRBV5-1	TRBJ1-2	TGCGCCAGCAGCCCTCGAGGACAGGGGGCGCGTGGCTACACCTTC	CASSPRGQGARGYTF